This TCR beta chain was obtained from a study of shared clonotypes between healthy human individuals. Sequenced by immunoSEQ multiplex PCR; TCRdb stores in-frame clones only, minus some. Here the sample spans 450,000 to 500,000 clones, over 75% being singletons. Unsorted samples relied on roughly 100 million PBMCs, which served as the source of genomic DNA. CDR1 and CDR2 (germline): KGHSH, LQKENI. Between the trimmed V and J ends, which lost 3 bases and 6 bases, there was a span of 11 bases. The CDR3 loop spans 14 amino acids. The origin of this receptor is a woman aged 40 to 50 in good health. Some clones in this sample may be carry-over from other donors' samples. Sequenced: PBMCs. V and J are TRBV18 and TRBJ2-2; no firm D call. CDR3 DNA sequence: TGTGCCAGCTCACCGAGTATGGGGTCCGGGGAGCTGTTTTTT. Its translation: CASSPSMGSGELFF.